This passage covers 3 T cell receptor beta chains from one sample sequenced in a study of human T cells and chemical hapten exposure. This sample's time point: patch test 1, 2 weeks after DPC sensitization. Treatment meaning: therapeutic diphenylcyclopropenone sensitization with weekly scalp DPC. Each CDR3 protein gets one entry after TCRdb re-called the RACE reads with MiXCR. There are about 120,000 distinct CDR3 sequences in the sample; approximately 13% occur only once, and about 0.85% lies in the top ten. Sequencing was performed on whole blood, taken in connection with sensitization to the hapten diphenylcyclopropenone (DPC). Source of these receptors: a man younger than 35 with alopecia areata. Some clones in this sample may be carry-over from other donors' samples.

This clonotype was counted ten times or more. The V call is TRBV7-2, the J call TRBJ1-6; 9 bases align to TRBD1. The CDR3 contains 15 residues. CDR1 and CDR2 from the germline V gene are SGHTA and FQGNSA. The V gene end was trimmed by 2 bases and the J gene end by 13 bases; junction bases not matched to a gene: 9. The CDR3 bases are TGTGCCAGCAGCTTACAACAGGGGGCGCGTACTCCCCTCCACTTT. It encodes CASSLQQGARTPLHF.

The chain couples TRBV7-2 to TRBJ1-5; D unclear. The CDR3 runs to 13 residues. V was shortened by 5 bases and J by 4 bases, with 9 bases between the two germline ends. Per germline, CDR1 SGHTA and CDR2 FQGNSA. CDR3 amino acids: CASSPEWNQPQHF. CDR3 in DNA: TGTGCCAGCAGCCCGGAGTGGAATCAGCCCCAGCATTTT.

There are a few counts of this clonotype. V and J are TRBV7-8 and TRBJ2-5, with D maybe TRBD2 (6 bases). V was clipped by 1 base and J by 5 bases, with 11 bases between them. Germline loops: CDR1 SGHVS, CDR2 FQNEAQ. CDR3 length: 14 residues. The CDR3, as DNA: TGTGCCAGCAGCTTAGGGCGGGGTTGGGAGACCCAGTACTTC. Amino acids: CASSLGRGWETQYF. Full variable domain (remainder filled in from reference TRBV7-8 and TRBJ2-5): GAGVSQSPRYKVAKRGQDVALRCDPISGHVSLFWYQQALGQGPEFLTYFQNEAQLDKSGLPSDRFFAERPEGSVSTLKIQRTQQEDSAVYLCASSLGRGWETQYFGPGTRLLVL.